This T cell receptor beta chain emerged from a study of vaccination and CD4 T cells after COVID-19 (dated by TCRdb to between 2021 and 2022). Regarding the complete study: Convalescent patients had a positive SARS-CoV-2 result on nasal swab PCR, and of these patients, nine had mild disease and one had severe disease. The convalescent cohort included six males and four females, with two Hispanic individuals, seven Caucasians, two Asians and one multiracial person. Each participant got two doses of either the Pfizer-BioNTech BNT162b2 vaccine (n=8) or the Moderna mRNA-1273 vaccine (n=2). Post-COVID blood samples from convalescent patients were collected a median of 101 days after diagnosis, with a range of 35 to 161 days. Post-vaccine blood samples were taken a median of roughly 72 days after the second vaccine dose, with a range of about 14 to 241 days. Culture stimuli were overlapping spike peptide pools from SARS-CoV-2 and from the common cold coronaviruses HCoV-NL63, HCoV-OC43 and HCoV-229E. Control cultures used a CEFX viral epitope pool as positive control, an HIV-1 Nef peptide pool as negative control, or no peptide. In around ten COVID-19 convalescent patients and a few infection-naive healthy vaccine recipients, the spike-specific CD4+ TCR repertoire before mRNA vaccination was compared with the repertoire after mRNA vaccination.

Here is what the overall study found, with its caveats: In convalescent patients, nearly all vaccine-specific clones (304 of 307) were found to be mono-reactive for SARS-CoV-2 spike rather than cross-reactive with common cold coronaviruses. The study included relatively few convalescent patients and did not analyze early timepoints after natural infection. In convalescent patients, a median 86.3% of post-vaccine SARS-CoV-2-reactive clones were detected only after vaccination, suggesting vaccine-specific priming. The median count of SARS-CoV-2-reactive clonotypes went up from approximately 22 after infection to approximately 40 after vaccination, although the change was not significant.

In the germline V gene, CDR1 corresponds to SGHTA and CDR2 to FQGNSA. The CDR3 sequence holds 12 residues, the cysteine and phenylalanine included. The kept DNA is CDR3 alone, 36 bases in frame from the first base. V is clipped by 3 bases and J by 5 bases, and the sequence between their germline boundaries is 4 bases long. The sample's treatment or condition label, in plain terms: roughly 10-day PBMC culture with coronavirus spike peptide pools or control peptides (ViraFEST assay). To expand antigen-specific T cells with peptide pools and then pick out the expanded clonotypes through TCR sequencing, the study relied on the ViraFEST assay. The positive SARS-CoV-2 PCR tests of the convalescent patients were dated from March to December 2020, before the Alpha, Beta and Delta variants emerged in the United States. About 1.8 million PBMCs per well were cultured in IMDM with approximately 5% human AB serum and 9 to 10 IU/ml IL-2, plus 10 ug/ml peptide pools. On days 3 and 7, half of the culture medium was replaced with fresh IL-2-containing medium. CD4+ T cells were isolated after around 9 days of culture through negative selection using the EasySep CD4+ T cell isolation kit. Ficoll-Paque Plus gradient centrifugation was used to isolate PBMCs from whole blood, and the isolated PBMCs were then either used fresh or cryopreserved at -140C. Each culture condition was generally run in triplicate wells.

A remark on this clonotype: This receptor's antigen is unknown. No clone much larger than this one lies a single base away; base qualities are absent.

Library creation used PCR. At the Johns Hopkins FTIC core, DNA from the cultured CD4+ T cells underwent TCR sequencing with the Oncomine TCR Beta short-read assay. Genomic DNA was extracted from the cultured CD4+ T cells with the QIAamp micro DNA kit. Oncomine TCR Beta libraries from cultured CD4+ T cells were pooled using unique dual indexes and sequenced on an Illumina iSeq 100. Turning to the authors' computational methods: Non-productive sequences were removed, and CDR3s that did not start with C, did not end with F or W, or were shorter than 7 amino acids were discarded. Antigen-specific clonotypes were identified with the MANAFEST web application by comparing peptide-stimulated wells with reference and other culture wells. An FDR below 0.05, an odds ratio above 5, and a productive frequency above 0.1% in at least two of three replicate wells were required for clones to be considered positive. A clonotype counted as cross-reactive if it showed significant expansion both in the SARS-CoV-2 spike wells and in at least one common cold coronavirus spike condition. Similarity between CDR3 sequences was evaluated in R version 3.6.1 using Levenshtein distances (stringdist) and unrooted phylogenetic trees (ape). The raw public reads went through TCRdb reprocessing: fastp at Q25, MiXCR clone calling, in-frame beta chains kept. Here each entry gathers all rows of one CDR3 protein and keeps the most common genes and DNA. It is TCRdb's table, rather than the study itself, that gives the V and J calls and clone size. The sample includes 10,000 to 15,000 distinct CDR3 sequences, with roughly two fifths observed a single time. The top ten hold about a quarter of the sample.

The rearrangement joined TRBV7-2 to TRBJ2-2, with the identity of the D gene unclear. The sequence was obtained from a human donor with COVID-19. Sequencing input: cultured CD4+ T cells from blood. The DNA sequence follows: TGTGCCAGCAGCTTCGAAACCGGGGAGCTGTTTTTT. It encodes CASSFETGELFF.